This T cell receptor beta chain appears in the sequencing data of a study of blood T cell repertoires in COVID-19. Assay used: immunoSEQ multiplex PCR; TCRdb lists only in-frame clones, some missing. The table lists some 96,000 clones, less than 90% of them singletons. This clone was observed once. The ends lost 5 bases at V and 5 bases at J; junction bases unmatched: 8. The CDR3 has 14 amino acids. Germline V CDR1 and CDR2: LNHDA, SQIVND (reference sequence). The sample taken for sequencing was peripheral blood. This chain connects TRBV19 to TRBJ2-5, with 7 bases lining up with TRBD1. The sequence was obtained from a man aged 30 to 39 in a cohort sampled during active COVID-19. CDR3 DNA sequence: TGTGCCAGTAGTTCACAGAAGGGGGCCGAGACCCAGTACTTC. Its translation: CASSSQKGAETQYF.